This entry is about one TCR beta chain. Germline V gives CDR1 LNHNV, CDR2 YYDKDF (reference sequence). The CDR3 spans 15 residues. V was trimmed by 4 bases and J by 8 bases, leaving 19 bases between them. The sample is drawn from a study of OX40 agonist ivuxolimab in advanced cancers. The repertoire was sequenced with immunoSEQ multiplex PCR; TCRdb's copy has only in-frame clones and lacks some. The data hold roughly 13,000 clones, with about 84% observed a single time. The V gene is TRBV15, the J gene TRBJ2-3; D is possibly TRBD1 or TRBD2 (6 bases each). The input for sequencing was CD4+ or CD8+ T cells sorted from blood, taken in a trial of the OX40 agonist ivuxolimab. This sequence was found in an adult with an advanced solid tumor such as melanoma, head and neck, liver or kidney cancer. The CDR3, as DNA: TGTGCCACCAGCATCCGGGGGCGGGACGCTGGTACGCAGTATTTT. Translating gives CATSIRGRDAGTQYF.